Listed here are 3 T cell receptor beta chains from one sample, sequenced in a study of cytomegalovirus exposure and HLA in healthy donors. PCR employed 60 Vbeta and 13 Jbeta primers. Assay: immunoSEQ multiplex PCR; the TCRdb copy retains only in-frame clones and omits some. The sample holds some 170,000 clones; roughly four fifths are singletons and the top ten take 1%. Sequencing was performed on PBMCs. The source is a woman aged 40 to 55 in good health and CMV-seronegative.

This chain connects TRBV5-1 to TRBJ2-5; 11 nucleotides agree with TRBD2. The CDR3 loop spans 16 amino acids. Trimming removed 4 bases from V and 1 base from J; junction bases left unmatched: 6. Germline CDR1 reads SGHRS; CDR2 reads YFSETQ. The CDR3 is CASSLGLAGTQETQYF. In DNA, the CDR3 is TGCGCCAGCAGCCTCGGACTAGCGGGTACCCAAGAGACCCAGTACTTC. Filled out from reference TRBV5-1 and TRBJ2-5, the complete variable domain reads KAGVTQTPRYLIKTRGQQVTLSCSPISGHRSVSWYQQTPGQGLQFLFEYFSETQRNKGNFPGRFSGRQFSNSRSEMNVSTLELGDSALYLCASSLGLAGTQETQYFGPGTRLLVL.

This clone was counted a single time. The V and J genes are TRBV7-6 and TRBJ2-2; 9 bases agree with TRBD2. CDR1 is SGHVS, CDR2 FNYEAQ, per germline. This CDR3 comprises 14 residues. V trimming: 6 bases; J trimming: 7 bases; junction bases outside the gene matches: 6. The CDR3 coding sequence is TGTGCCAGCAGGGCGGGAGGGCCCGGCGGGGAGCTGTTTTTT. Its translation: CASRAGGPGGELFF. The variable domain in full, with the rest retrieved from reference TRBV7-6 and TRBJ2-2, is GAGVSQSPRYKVTKRGQDVALRCDPISGHVSLYWYRQALGQGPEFLTYFNYEAQQDKSGLPNDRFSAERPEGSISTLTIQRTEQRDSAMYRCASRAGGPGGELFFGEGSRLTVL.

This chain joins TRBV7-2 and TRBJ1-1, with a weak D call TRBD1 (6 bases). Trimming removed 0 bases from V and 0 bases from J, with 14 bases in between. CDR3 length equals 17 residues. The germline V gene encodes CDR1 SGHTA and CDR2 FQGNSA. CDR3 sequence (DNA): TGTGCCAGCAGCTTAGCCGCTCCCGACAGGATGAACACTGAAGCTTTCTTT. Its translation is CASSLAAPDRMNTEAFF. Based on the CDR3 plus reference TRBV7-2 and TRBJ1-1, the full variable domain is GAGVSQSPSNKVTEKGKDVELRCDPISGHTALYWYRQSLGQGLEFLIYFQGNSAPDKSGLPSDRFSAERTGGSVSTLTIQRTQQEDSAVYLCASSLAAPDRMNTEAFFGQGTRLTVV.